Below, 25 T cell receptor beta chains from the same sample are listed, as sequenced in a study of CD8+CD57+ T cells in acquired aplastic anemia. Sequenced patients had shown CD8+CD57+ cell expansion by flow cytometry. CDR3 and TCR beta VDJ profiling relied on a genomic DNA template. TCRdb itself ran the reads through MiXCR, one entry per CDR3 protein. The sample has a few hundred thousand distinct CDR3 sequences, roughly 53% seen once. Sequencing input: sorted CD4+, CD8+, or CD8+CD57+ T cells (not recorded which) from PBMCs. These receptors were taken from a human donor with aplastic anemia.

The chain employs TRBV9 and TRBJ1-2; 11 bases agree with TRBD1. V shed 7 bases, J shed 0 bases, and the junction held 17 bases outside the gene matches. Germline lookup yields CDR1 SGDLS and CDR2 YYNGEE. The CDR3 runs to 19 residues. As DNA, the CDR3 is TGTGCCAGCTCACGATTCCCGATGGGACAGGGGGAGACTAACTATGGCTACACCTTC. It encodes CASSRFPMGQGETNYGYTF.

This chain joins TRBV20-1 and TRBJ2-7, with TRBD1 as a possible D gene (7 bases). The CDR3 is 16 amino acids. Germline V gene lookup returns CDR1 DFQATT and CDR2 SNEGSKA (reference sequence). V was clipped by 3 bases and J by 0 bases, with 18 bases between them. CDR3 DNA sequence: TGCAGTGCTAGTCCCCAGGGGGGTATGGGCTCCTACGAGCAGTACTTC. It translates to CSASPQGGMGSYEQYF.

The chain recombines TRBV5-6 with TRBJ2-7, with D possibly being TRBD1 or TRBD2 (5 bases each). The V gene's germline CDR1 is SGHDT and CDR2 YYEEEE. This CDR3 is built from 17 residues. Trimming stripped 0 bases from V and 0 bases from J, with 16 bases between. The chain's CDR3 is CASSLELPGRRSYEQYF. The CDR3 DNA is TGTGCCAGCAGCTTGGAGCTCCCGGGACGCCGCTCCTACGAGCAGTACTTC.

The chain employs TRBV7-6 and TRBJ1-4, with D possibly matching TRBD1 (5 bases). Trimming took off 6 bases at V and 8 bases at J, with 16 bases between the two ends. The V gene's germline CDR1 is SGHVS and CDR2 FNYEAQ. The CDR3 runs to 14 residues. CDR3 nucleotides: TGTGCCAGCAGACTGGGGGAAGGCAGAGAAAAACTGTTTTTT. Amino acids: CASRLGEGREKLFF.

V and J are TRBV20-1 and TRBJ2-5; 9 bases agree with TRBD2. The trim removed 2 bases at V and 4 bases at J, leaving 5 bases unmatched. The CDR3 consists of 14 residues. Looked up from germline, CDR1 is DFQATT and CDR2 is SNEGSKA (reference sequence). The CDR3 sequence: CSARWREGRETQYF. In nucleotides, the CDR3 is TGCAGTGCTAGATGGCGGGAGGGCCGAGAGACCCAGTACTTC.

The chain combines TRBV20-1 with TRBJ1-3; D may be TRBD1 (6 bases). This CDR3 is 13 amino acids long. The germline V gene has CDR1 DFQATT and CDR2 SNEGSKA (reference sequence). V lost 1 base, J lost 4 bases, and 8 bases lay in between. The chain's CDR3 is CSARGGQGNTIYF. In DNA, the CDR3 is TGCAGTGCTAGAGGGGGACAAGGAAACACCATATATTTT.

The sample holds many counts of this clonotype. The V gene is TRBV5-1, the J gene TRBJ2-1, with 8 bases fitting TRBD2. V shed 5 bases and J 1 base; nucleotides not matched to a gene: 8. The germline V gene encodes CDR1 SGHRS and CDR2 YFSETQ. The length of the CDR3 is 16 residues. The CDR3 DNA follows: TGCGCCAGCAGACCTACTAGCGGACGATCCTACAATGAGCAGTTCTTC. Translated, it gives CASRPTSGRSYNEQFF.

This clonotype showed up just a few times. The chain joins TRBV19 to TRBJ2-4; 8 bases line up with TRBD2. Germline trimming cut 5 bases from V and 0 bases from J; bases unmatched to any gene: 3. The CDR3 runs to 15 residues. Germline assignment: CDR1 LNHDA and CDR2 SQIVND (reference sequence). The CDR3 nucleotides read TGTGCCAGTAGTGGCAGCGGGGGAGCCAAAAACATTCAGTACTTC. As protein: CASSGSGGAKNIQYF.

The chain uses TRBV7-8 and TRBJ2-1; TRBD2 matches 9 bases. The V segment lost 1 base and the J segment 7 bases; nucleotides outside the gene matches: 20. CDR3 length equals 20 residues. Germline V gene data show CDR1 as SGHVS and CDR2 as FQNEAQ. For the CDR3, the DNA is TGTGCCAGCAGCTTAGTTTCTCTCCATGCAGCGGGGGGAGACGGGAATGAGCAGTTCTTC. Amino acids: CASSLVSLHAAGGDGNEQFF.

This clonotype occurred many times. The J gene is TRBJ1-1, the V gene TRBV6-1; no firm D call. Trimming removed 2 bases at V and 3 bases at J, with 10 bases between. This CDR3 spans 14 amino acids. Germline-derived CDR1 and CDR2 are MNHNS and SASEGT. The CDR3 DNA follows: TGTGCCAGCAGTGAAAGACCCGCGGACACTGAAGCTTTCTTT. Protein: CASSERPADTEAFF.

At least ten counts were recorded for this clonotype. V is TRBV30 and J is TRBJ2-3; 8 bases fit TRBD1. The trim removed 5 bases at V and 1 base at J, leaving 2 bases unmatched. Germline CDR1 is GTSNPN and CDR2 is SVGIG (reference sequence). This CDR3 is built from 13 residues. CDR3 DNA sequence: TGTGCCTGGCGGACAGGGCGCACAGATACGCAGTATTTT. This sequence encodes CAWRTGRTDTQYF.

In its sample, this clonotype was seen many times. This chain links TRBV19 with TRBJ2-2, with TRBD1 matching 9 bases. Germline CDR1 and CDR2: LNHDA and SQIVND (reference sequence). After removal of 7 bases from V and 9 bases from J, the junction contained 6 bases not matched to a gene. The CDR3 consists of 13 residues. CDR3 in DNA: TGTGCCAGTAAGGGACAGGGTGGCCGGGAGCTGTTTTTT. Its translation is CASKGQGGRELFF.

This clonotype was seen more than once but under ten times. J is TRBJ1-6 and V is TRBV10-1; D is undetermined. The germline gives CDR1 WNHNN, CDR2 SYGVQD (reference sequence). The CDR3 covers 14 residues. Trimming pared 2 bases from V and 7 bases from J, leaving 9 bases between. CDR3 amino acids: CASSETAPNSPLHF. In DNA, the CDR3 is TGCGCCAGCAGTGAGACAGCGCCGAATTCACCCCTCCACTTT.

The chain links TRBV10-3 to TRBJ1-4, with TRBD1 identical over 9 bases. This CDR3 is 13 amino acids long. V lost 10 bases to trimming and J lost 6 bases; unmatched junction nucleotides: 6. Germline V gene sequence: CDR1 ENHRY, CDR2 SYGVKD. The CDR3 protein is CATRTGVDEKLFF. CDR3 DNA sequence: TGTGCCACTAGGACAGGGGTTGATGAAAAACTGTTTTTT.

This clonotype was recorded a few times. The J gene is TRBJ1-2, the V gene TRBV2, with D perhaps matching TRBD1 (5 bases). V was trimmed by 6 bases and J by 6 bases, leaving 8 bases between them. The CDR3 is 11 amino acids. Germline V gives CDR1 SNHLY, CDR2 FYNNEI. The CDR3 DNA is TGTGCCAGCAGGGGGACCCATGGCTACACCTTC. Protein product: CASRGTHGYTF. Full variable domain (outside the CDR3, taken from reference TRBV2 and TRBJ1-2): EPEVTQTPSHQVTQMGQEVILRCVPISNHLYFYWYRQILGQKVEFLVSFYNNEISEKSEIFDDQFSVERPDGSNFTLKIRSTKLEDSAMYFCASRGTHGYTFGSGTRLTVV.

Ten or more counts support this clonotype. The J gene is TRBJ2-3, the V gene TRBV19, with 14 bases matching TRBD2. The CDR3 contains 15 residues. Looked up from germline, CDR1 is LNHDA and CDR2 is SQIVND (reference sequence). V trimming: 10 bases; J trimming: 1 base; junction bases outside the gene matches: 4. For the CDR3, the DNA is TGTGCCATTCCGGGACTAGCGGGGGGCACAGATACGCAGTATTTT. This codes for CAIPGLAGGTDTQYF.

The genes are TRBV25-1 and TRBJ1-5; D gene ambiguous. V lost 6 bases and J lost 3, with 12 bases in between. The CDR3 is 14 amino acids. The germline V gene encodes CDR1 MGHDK and CDR2 SYGVNS. The chain's CDR3 is CASSTGFPNQPQHF. CDR3 coding DNA: TGTGCCAGCAGCACCGGGTTCCCCAATCAGCCCCAGCATTTT. Complete variable domain (other parts from reference TRBV25-1 and TRBJ1-5): EADIYQTPRYLVIGTGKKITLECSQTMGHDKMYWYQQDPGMELHLIHYSYGVNSTEKGDLSSESTVSRIRTEHFPLTLESARPSHTSQYLCASSTGFPNQPQHFGDGTRLSIL.

This clonotype was seen at least ten times. This sequence joins TRBV7-9 and TRBJ2-5; TRBD2 is a possible D gene (7 bases). The CDR3 length is 13 residues. Germline values: CDR1 SEHNR, CDR2 FQNEAQ (reference sequence). V lost 1 base to trimming and J lost 5 bases, with 8 bases between them. In DNA form, the CDR3 reads TGTGCCAGCAGCTTAGAGGGGGGGGAGACCCAGTACTTC. Protein sequence: CASSLEGGETQYF.

This clonotype was detected once. The CDR3 is CASSQLSQGLNEQFF. The CDR3 bases are TGCGCCAGCAGCCAACTTAGCCAAGGTCTCAATGAGCAGTTCTTC. This chain joins TRBV5-1 and TRBJ2-1; D uncertain. Trimming took off 4 bases at V and 6 bases at J, with 17 bases between the two ends. The CDR3 length is 15 residues. Per the germline V gene, CDR1 is SGHRS and CDR2 is YFSETQ.

The gene calls are TRBV6-5 and TRBJ1-1; 9 bases agree with TRBD1. V lost 7 bases and J lost 6; bases outside the gene matches: 12. The length of the CDR3 is 15 residues. In germline, CDR1 is MNHEY, CDR2 SVGAGI. The CDR3 DNA reads as TGTGCCAGCATCAGAACGGACAGGGGAGTCCCTGAAGCTTTCTTT. Its translation is CASIRTDRGVPEAFF.

To note about this clonotype: A much larger clone is a single base away; this may be a read error. Without the conserved terminal phenylalanine or tryptophan, this CDR3 likely stems from a read error. V is TRBV12-3 or TRBV12-4 and J is TRBJ2-7, with D perhaps TRBD2 (7 bases). Between the trimmed V and J ends, which lost 5 bases and 6 bases, there was a span of 23 bases. The CDR3 covers 16 residues. The CDR3 protein is CASSQRGGGPSGEQYL. The CDR3, as DNA: TGTGCCAGCAGTCAGAGGGGGGGGGGACCAAGTGGCGAGCAGTACCTC.

This clonotype was picked up many times. The chain joins TRBV7-2 to TRBJ2-7; 7 bases line up with TRBD1. CDR1 and CDR2 from the germline V gene are SGHTA and FQGNSA. The V gene end was trimmed by 4 bases and the J gene end by 6 bases; junction bases not matched to a gene: 9. The CDR3 is 14 residues long. The CDR3 DNA follows: TGTGCCAGCAGCTCTACCGCCGACAGGGCCGAGCAGTACTTC. It translates to CASSSTADRAEQYF.

The genes are TRBV7-3 and TRBJ2-5; perhaps D is TRBD1 or TRBD2 (5 bases each). CDR1 and CDR2 from the germline V gene are SGHTA and FQGTGA. The CDR3 extends over 16 amino acids. V was cut by 4 bases and J by 7 bases, with 22 bases left in between. CDR3 region: CASSSGPGPPEGTQYF. CDR3 nucleotides: TGTGCCAGCAGCTCGGGTCCGGGACCACCTGAGGGGACCCAGTACTTC. Combining the CDR3 with reference TRBV7-3 and TRBJ2-5 gives the whole variable domain GAGVSQTPSNKVTEKGKYVELRCDPISGHTALYWYRQSLGQGPEFLIYFQGTGAADDSGLPNDRFFAVRPEGSVSTLKIQRTERGDSAVYLCASSSGPGPPEGTQYFGPGTRLLVL.

The genes are TRBV20-1 and TRBJ2-5, with 9 bases matching TRBD2. Germline trimming cut 3 bases from V and 4 bases from J; bases unmatched to any gene: 9. This CDR3 spans 15 amino acids. The germline V gene encodes CDR1 DFQATT and CDR2 SNEGSKA (reference sequence). DNA for the CDR3: TGCAGTGCTAGGCCGGGCGGGAGGGCCGTAGAGACCCAGTACTTC. Protein: CSARPGGRAVETQYF.

With respect to this clonotype: This may be a read error, as it is one base from a much larger clone. The V and J genes are TRBV13 and TRBJ1-2; TRBD1 matches at 7 bases. The V gene's germline CDR1 is PRHDT and CDR2 FYEKMQ (reference sequence). The ends lost 5 bases at V and 6 bases at J; junction bases unmatched: 6. The CDR3 totals 13 residues. The DNA of the CDR3 is TGTGCCAGCAGCGGGAACAGGGGTCATGGCTACACCTTC. Amino acids: CASSGNRGHGYTF. Drawing the rest from reference TRBV13 and TRBJ1-2, the complete variable domain is AAGVIQSPRHLIKEKRETATLKCYPIPRHDTVYWYQQGPGQDPQFLISFYEKMQSDKGSIPDRFSAQQFSDYHSELNMSSLELGDSALYFCASSGNRGHGYTFGSGTRLTVV.